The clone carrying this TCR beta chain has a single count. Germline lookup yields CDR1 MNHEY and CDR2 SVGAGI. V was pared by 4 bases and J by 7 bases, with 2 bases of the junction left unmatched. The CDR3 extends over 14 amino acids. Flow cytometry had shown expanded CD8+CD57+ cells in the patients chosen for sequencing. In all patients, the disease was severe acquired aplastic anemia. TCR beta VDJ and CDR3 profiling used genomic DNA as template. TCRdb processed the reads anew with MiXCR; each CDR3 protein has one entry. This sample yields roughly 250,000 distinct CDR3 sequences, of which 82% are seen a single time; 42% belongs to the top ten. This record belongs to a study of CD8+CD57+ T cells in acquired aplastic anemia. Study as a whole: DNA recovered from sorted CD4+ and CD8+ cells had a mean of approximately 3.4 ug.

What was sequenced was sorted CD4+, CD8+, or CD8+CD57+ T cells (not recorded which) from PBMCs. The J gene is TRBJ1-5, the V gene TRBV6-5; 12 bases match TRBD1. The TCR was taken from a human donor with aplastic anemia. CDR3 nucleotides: TGTGCCAGCAGTTCCGGGACAGGGGGCCAGCCCCAGCATTTT. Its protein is CASSSGTGGQPQHF.